This TCR beta chain was sequenced for a study of response to subunit inactivated influenza vaccine. There are 15 residues in the CDR3. Germline CDR1 is SGHRS and CDR2 is YFSETQ. Trimming cost V 2 bases and J 3 bases, with 12 bases left between them. TCRdb analysed the RT-PCR reads with MiXCR anew, one entry per CDR3 protein. The sample shows approximately 500,000 distinct CDR3 sequences, 14% of them seen only once. About this clonotype itself: Its target is unknown.

General observations from the study: The authors put forward the suggestion that each seasonal influenza vaccination may bring in only a limited number of new T cells.

This TCR came from a man in his fifties or sixties who received an inactivated influenza vaccine. The chain links TRBV5-1 to TRBJ2-1, with D maybe TRBD2 (6 bases). The input for sequencing was PBMCs from blood, taken roughly 13 days after vaccination. CDR3 in DNA: TGCGCCAGCAGCTTATCGGGGGAGTACTACAATGAGCAGTTCTTC. Encoded protein: CASSLSGEYYNEQFF. Drawing the rest from reference TRBV5-1 and TRBJ2-1, the complete variable domain is KAGVTQTPRYLIKTRGQQVTLSCSPISGHRSVSWYQQTPGQGLQFLFEYFSETQRNKGNFPGRFSGRQFSNSRSEMNVSTLELGDSALYLCASSLSGEYYNEQFFGPGTRLTVL.